The present T cell receptor beta chain was sequenced within a study of blood T cell repertoires in COVID-19. Here immunoSEQ multiplex PCR was the method, and the copy in TCRdb shows in-frame clones only, minus some. The sample includes about 240,000 clones, over 80% of them seen just once. This CDR3 spans 15 amino acids. Germline V gives CDR1 LGHDT, CDR2 YNNKEL (reference sequence). Points on this clone: An end of the junction differs from the germline gene, which may be a read error.

The material sequenced was peripheral blood. V and J are TRBV3-1 (or the pseudogene TRBV3-2) and TRBJ1-2; D call uncertain. The clonotype originates from a woman aged 55 to 70 with active or convalescent COVID-19. The CDR3 here is CASRQARVPGQGYTF. The DNA for the CDR3 is TGTGCCAGCAGACAAGCCCGTGTGCCAGGCCAAGGCTACACCTTC.